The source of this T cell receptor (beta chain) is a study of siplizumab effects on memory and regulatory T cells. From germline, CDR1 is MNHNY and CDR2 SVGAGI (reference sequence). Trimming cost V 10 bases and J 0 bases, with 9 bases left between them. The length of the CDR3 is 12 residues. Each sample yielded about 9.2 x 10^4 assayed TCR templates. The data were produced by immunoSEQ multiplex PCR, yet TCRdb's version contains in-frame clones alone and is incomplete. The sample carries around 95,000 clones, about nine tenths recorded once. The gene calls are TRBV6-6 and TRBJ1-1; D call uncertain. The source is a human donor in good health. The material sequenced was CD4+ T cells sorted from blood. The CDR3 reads CATGPMNTEAFF. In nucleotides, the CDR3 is TGTGCCACCGGTCCCATGAACACTGAAGCTTTCTTT.